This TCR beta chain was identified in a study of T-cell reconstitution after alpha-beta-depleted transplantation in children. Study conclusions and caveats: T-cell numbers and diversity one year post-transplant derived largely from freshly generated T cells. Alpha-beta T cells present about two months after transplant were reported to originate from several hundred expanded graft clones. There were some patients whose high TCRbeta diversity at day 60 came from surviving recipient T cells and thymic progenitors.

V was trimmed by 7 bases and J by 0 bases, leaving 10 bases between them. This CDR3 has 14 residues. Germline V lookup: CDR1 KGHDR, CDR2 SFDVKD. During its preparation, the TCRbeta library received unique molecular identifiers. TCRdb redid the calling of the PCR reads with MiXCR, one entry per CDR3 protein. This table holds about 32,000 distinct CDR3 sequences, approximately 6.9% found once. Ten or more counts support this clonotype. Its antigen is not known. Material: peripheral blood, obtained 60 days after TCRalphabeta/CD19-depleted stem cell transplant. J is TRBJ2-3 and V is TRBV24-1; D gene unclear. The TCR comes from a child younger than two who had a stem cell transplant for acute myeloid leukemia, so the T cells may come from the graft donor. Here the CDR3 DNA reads TGTGCCACCAGGAGGACCGGAAGCACAGATACGCAGTATTTT. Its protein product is CATRRTGSTDTQYF.